This T cell receptor beta chain is drawn from a study of shared clonotypes between healthy human individuals. The repertoire was sequenced with immunoSEQ multiplex PCR; TCRdb's copy has only in-frame clones and lacks some. The sample yields 2 million to 2.5 million clones, almost 96% seen once. The CDR3 has 15 residues. The germline V gene encodes CDR1 MNHNY and CDR2 SVGAGI (reference sequence). With 4 bases removed from V and 3 bases from J, the gap between germline ends came to 16 bases. This receptor was taken from a young man in good health. The V and J genes are TRBV6-6 and TRBJ2-7; tentative D call: TRBD2 (6 bases). The sample taken for sequencing was naive CD4+ T cells sorted from blood. This sample's subset: CD45RA+ positively selected. The CDR3, as DNA: TGTGCCAGCAGTTCGGCGAGCGGGTATATCTACGAGCAGTACTTC. Amino acid sequence: CASSSASGYIYEQYF.